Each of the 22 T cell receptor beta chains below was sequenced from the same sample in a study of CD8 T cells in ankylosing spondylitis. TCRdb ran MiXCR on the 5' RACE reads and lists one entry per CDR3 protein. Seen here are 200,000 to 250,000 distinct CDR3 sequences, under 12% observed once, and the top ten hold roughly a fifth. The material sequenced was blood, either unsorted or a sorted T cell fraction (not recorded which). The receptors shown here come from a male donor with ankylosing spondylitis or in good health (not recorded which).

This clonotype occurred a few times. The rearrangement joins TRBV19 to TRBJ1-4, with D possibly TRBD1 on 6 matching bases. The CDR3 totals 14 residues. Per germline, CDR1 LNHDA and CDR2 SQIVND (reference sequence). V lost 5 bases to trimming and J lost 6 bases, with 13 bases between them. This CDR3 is CASSPPGADEKLFF. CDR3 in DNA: TGTGCCAGTAGTCCTCCGGGGGCTGATGAAAAACTGTTTTTT. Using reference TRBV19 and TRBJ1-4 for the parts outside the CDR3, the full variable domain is DGGITQSPKYLFRKEGQNVTLSCEQNLNHDAMYWYRQDPGQGLRLIYYSQIVNDFQKGDIAEGYSVSREKKESFPLTVTSAQKNPTAFYLCASSPPGADEKLFFGSGTQLSVL.

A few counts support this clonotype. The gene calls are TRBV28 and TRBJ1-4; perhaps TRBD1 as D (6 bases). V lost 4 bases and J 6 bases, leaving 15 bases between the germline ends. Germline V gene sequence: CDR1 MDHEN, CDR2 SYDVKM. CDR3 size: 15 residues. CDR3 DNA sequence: TGTGCCAGCAGTTCGGGGGCCCACGGCGATGAAAAACTGTTTTTT. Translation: CASSSGAHGDEKLFF.

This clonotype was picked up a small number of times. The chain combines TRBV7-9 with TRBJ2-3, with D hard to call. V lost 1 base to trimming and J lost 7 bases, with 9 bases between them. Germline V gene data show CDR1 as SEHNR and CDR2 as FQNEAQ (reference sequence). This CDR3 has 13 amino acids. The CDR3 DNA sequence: TGTGCCAGCAGCTTAGGGACGGGCAATACGCAGTATTTT. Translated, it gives CASSLGTGNTQYF.

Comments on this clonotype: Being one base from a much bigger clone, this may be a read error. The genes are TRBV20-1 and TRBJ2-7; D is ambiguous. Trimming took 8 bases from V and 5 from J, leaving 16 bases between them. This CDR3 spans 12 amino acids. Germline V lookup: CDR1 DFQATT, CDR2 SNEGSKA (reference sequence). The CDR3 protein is CSSSGPANEQYF. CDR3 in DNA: TGCAGTTCCTCGGGCCCCGCCAACGAGCAGTACTTC.

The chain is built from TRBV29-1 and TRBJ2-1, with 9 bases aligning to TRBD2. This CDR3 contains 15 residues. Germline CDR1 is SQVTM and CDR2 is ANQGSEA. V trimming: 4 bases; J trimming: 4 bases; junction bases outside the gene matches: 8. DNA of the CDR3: TGCAGCGTTGCCTTTGCTAGCGGGGATTACAATGAGCAGTTCTTC. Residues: CSVAFASGDYNEQFF.

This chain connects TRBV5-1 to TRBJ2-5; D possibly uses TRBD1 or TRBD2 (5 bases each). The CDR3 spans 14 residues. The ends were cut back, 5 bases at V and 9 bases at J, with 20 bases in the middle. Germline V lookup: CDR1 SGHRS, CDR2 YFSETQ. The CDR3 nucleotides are TGCGCCAGCAGGCCTCGGGACGCTACCGGGTCCCAGTACTTC. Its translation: CASRPRDATGSQYF.

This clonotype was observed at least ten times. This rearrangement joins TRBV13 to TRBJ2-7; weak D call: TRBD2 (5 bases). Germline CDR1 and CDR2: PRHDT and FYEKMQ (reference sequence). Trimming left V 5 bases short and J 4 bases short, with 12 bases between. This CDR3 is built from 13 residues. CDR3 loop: CASSHGRGYEQYF. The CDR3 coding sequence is TGTGCCAGCAGCCATGGCCGGGGATACGAGCAGTACTTC.

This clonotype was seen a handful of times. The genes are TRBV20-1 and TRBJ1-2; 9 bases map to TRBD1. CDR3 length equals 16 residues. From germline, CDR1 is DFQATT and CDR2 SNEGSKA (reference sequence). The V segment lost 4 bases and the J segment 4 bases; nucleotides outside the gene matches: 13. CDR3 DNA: TGCAGTGCTAAAATACCGAACAGGGGGCCCCTCTATGGCTACACCTTC. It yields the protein CSAKIPNRGPLYGYTF.

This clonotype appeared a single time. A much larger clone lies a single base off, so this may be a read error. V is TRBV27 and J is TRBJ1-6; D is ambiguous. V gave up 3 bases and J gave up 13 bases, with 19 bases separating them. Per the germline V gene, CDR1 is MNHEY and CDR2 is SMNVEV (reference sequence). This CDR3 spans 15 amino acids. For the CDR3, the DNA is TGTGCCAGCAGTTTCCGAATCCGGGAACTTCTGCCCCTCCACTTT. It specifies CASSFRIRELLPLHF.

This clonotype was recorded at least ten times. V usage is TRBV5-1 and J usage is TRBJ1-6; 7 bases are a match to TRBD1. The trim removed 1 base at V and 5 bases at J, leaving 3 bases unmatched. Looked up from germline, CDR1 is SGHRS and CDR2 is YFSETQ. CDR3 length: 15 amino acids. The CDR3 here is CASSLRQGDNSPLHF. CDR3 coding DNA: TGCGCCAGCAGCTTGCGACAGGGTGATAATTCACCCCTCCACTTT.

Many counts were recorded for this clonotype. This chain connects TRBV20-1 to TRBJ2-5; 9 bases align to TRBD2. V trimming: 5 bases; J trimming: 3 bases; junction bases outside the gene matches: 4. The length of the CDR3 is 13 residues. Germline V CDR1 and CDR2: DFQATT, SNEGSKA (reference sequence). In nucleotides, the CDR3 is TGCAGTGCTGACGTAGCGGGGGAAGAGACCCAGTACTTC. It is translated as CSADVAGEETQYF.

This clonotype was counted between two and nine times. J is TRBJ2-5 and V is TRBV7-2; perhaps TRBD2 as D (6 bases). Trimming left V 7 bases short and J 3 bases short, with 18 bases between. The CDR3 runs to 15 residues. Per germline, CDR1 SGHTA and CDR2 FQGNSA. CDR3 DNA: TGTGCCAGCACCAAGGTGGGGCGGGGAGAAGAGACCCAGTACTTC. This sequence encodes CASTKVGRGEETQYF.

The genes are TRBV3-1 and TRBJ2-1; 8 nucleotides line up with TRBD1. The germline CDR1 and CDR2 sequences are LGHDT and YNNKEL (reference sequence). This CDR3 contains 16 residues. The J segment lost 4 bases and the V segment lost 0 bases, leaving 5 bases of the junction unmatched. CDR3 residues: CASSQDGDRTYNEQFF. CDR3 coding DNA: TGTGCCAGCAGCCAAGATGGGGACAGGACGTACAATGAGCAGTTCTTC.

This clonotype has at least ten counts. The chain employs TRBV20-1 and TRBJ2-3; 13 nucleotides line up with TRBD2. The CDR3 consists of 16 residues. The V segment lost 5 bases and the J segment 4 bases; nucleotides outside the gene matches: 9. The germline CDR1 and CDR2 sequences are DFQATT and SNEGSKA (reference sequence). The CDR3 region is CSAHPTSGGASDTQYF. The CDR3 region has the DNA TGCAGTGCTCACCCCACTAGCGGGGGGGCCTCAGATACGCAGTATTTT.

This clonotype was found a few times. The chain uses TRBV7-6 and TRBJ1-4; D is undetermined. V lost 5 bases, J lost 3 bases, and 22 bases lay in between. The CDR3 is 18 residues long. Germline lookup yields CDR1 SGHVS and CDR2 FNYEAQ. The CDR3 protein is CASSPGPGYGGANEKLFF. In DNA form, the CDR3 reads TGTGCCAGCAGCCCAGGCCCGGGCTACGGAGGCGCTAATGAAAAACTGTTTTTT.

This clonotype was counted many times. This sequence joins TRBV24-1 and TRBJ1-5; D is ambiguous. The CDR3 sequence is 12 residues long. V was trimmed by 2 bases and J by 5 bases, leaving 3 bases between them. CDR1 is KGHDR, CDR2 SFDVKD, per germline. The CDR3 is CATSDSYQPQHF. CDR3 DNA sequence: TGTGCCACCAGTGATTCTTATCAGCCCCAGCATTTT.

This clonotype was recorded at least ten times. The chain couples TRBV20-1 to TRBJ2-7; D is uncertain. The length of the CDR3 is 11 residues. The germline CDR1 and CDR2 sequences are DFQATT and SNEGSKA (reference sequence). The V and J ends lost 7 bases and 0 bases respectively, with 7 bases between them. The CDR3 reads CSVQSSYEQYF. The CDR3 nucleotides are TGCAGTGTTCAGAGCTCCTACGAGCAGTACTTC.

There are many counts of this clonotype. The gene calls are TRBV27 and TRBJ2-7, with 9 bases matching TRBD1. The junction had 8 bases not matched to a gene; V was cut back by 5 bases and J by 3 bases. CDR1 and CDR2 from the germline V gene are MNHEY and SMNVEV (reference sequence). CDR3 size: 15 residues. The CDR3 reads CASSPRRDRDYEQYF. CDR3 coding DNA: TGTGCCAGCAGTCCGCGTCGGGACAGGGACTACGAGCAGTACTTC.

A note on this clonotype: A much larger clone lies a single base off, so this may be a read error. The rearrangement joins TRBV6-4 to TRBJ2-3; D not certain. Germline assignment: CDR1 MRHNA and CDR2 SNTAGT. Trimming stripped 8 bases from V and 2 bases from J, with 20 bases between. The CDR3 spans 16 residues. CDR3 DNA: TGTGCCAGCGTGATGGGGTATCCGACCCTCACAGATACGCAGTATTTT. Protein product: CASVMGYPTLTDTQYF.

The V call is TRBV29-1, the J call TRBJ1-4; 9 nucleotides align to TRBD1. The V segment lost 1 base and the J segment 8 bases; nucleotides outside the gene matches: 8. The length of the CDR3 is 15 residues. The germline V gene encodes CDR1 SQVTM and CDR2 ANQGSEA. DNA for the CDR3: TGCAGCGTTGAAGCCCCGGGGGGGACAGGGGAAAAACTGTTTTTT. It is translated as CSVEAPGGTGEKLFF.

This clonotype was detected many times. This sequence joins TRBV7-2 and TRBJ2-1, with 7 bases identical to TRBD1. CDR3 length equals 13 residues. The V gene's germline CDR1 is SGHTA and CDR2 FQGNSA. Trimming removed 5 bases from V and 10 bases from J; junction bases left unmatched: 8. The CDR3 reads CASSGGPGQEQFF. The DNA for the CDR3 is TGTGCCAGCAGCGGGGGTCCGGGACAGGAGCAGTTCTTC.

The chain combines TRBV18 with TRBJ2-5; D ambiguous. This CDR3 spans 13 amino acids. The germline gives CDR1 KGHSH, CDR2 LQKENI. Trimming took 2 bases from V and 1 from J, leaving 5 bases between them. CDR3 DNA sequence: TGTGCCAGCTCACCAGGAGTCCAAGAGACCCAGTACTTC. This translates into CASSPGVQETQYF.